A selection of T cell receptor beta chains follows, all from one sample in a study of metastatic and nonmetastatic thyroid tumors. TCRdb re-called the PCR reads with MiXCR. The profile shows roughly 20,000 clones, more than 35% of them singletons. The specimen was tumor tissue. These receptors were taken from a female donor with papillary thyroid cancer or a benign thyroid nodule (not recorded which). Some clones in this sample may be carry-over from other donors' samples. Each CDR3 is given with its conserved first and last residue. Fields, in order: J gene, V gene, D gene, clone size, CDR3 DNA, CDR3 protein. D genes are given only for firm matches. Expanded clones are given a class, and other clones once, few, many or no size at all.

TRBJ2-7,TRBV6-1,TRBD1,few,TGTGCCAGCAGTGAAAGTGGGACAGACGACGAGCAGTACTTC,CASSESGTDDEQYF
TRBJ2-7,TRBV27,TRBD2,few,TGTGCCAGCAGGTGGGGGGGCGAGCAGTACTTC,CASRWGGEQYF
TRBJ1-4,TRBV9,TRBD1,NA,TGTGCCAGCAGCCCCCGACAGGGTTTATCGGAAAAACTGTTTTTT,CASSPRQGLSEKLFF
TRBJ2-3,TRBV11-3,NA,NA,TGTGCCAGCAGGGGAGTCACAGATACGCAGTATTTT,CASRGVTDTQYF
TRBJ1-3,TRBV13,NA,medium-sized,TGTGCCAGCAGCCCCCCGTTCGCGGGCTCTGGAAACACCATATATTTT,CASSPPFAGSGNTIYF
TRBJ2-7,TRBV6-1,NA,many,TGTGCCAGCAGTAATGGAGCTGCGGGCACGTACGAGCAGTACTTC,CASSNGAAGTYEQYF
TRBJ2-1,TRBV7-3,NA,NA,TGTGCCAGCAGCTCGTCGCGGGGATTGGAAGGTGAGCAGTTCTTC,CASSSSRGLEGEQFF
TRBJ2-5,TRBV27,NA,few,TGTGCCAGCAAGAAACAAGAGACCCAGTACTTC,CASKKQETQYF
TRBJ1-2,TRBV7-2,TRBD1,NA,TGTGCCAGCAGGCGGGACAGCAACTATGGCTACACCTTC,CASRRDSNYGYTF
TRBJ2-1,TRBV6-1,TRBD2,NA,TGTGCCAGCATAGCGGGAGGACTCAATGAGCAGTTCTTC,CASIAGGLNEQFF
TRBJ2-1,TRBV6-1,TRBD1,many,TGTGCCAGCAGTACCGGGACAGGGGAAGACAATGAGCAGTTCTTC,CASSTGTGEDNEQFF
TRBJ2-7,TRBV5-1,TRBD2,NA,TGCGCCAGCAGCTTGTCACCTAGCGGGAGTTCCTACGAGCATTACTTC,CASSLSPSGSSYEHYF
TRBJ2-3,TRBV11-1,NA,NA,TGTGCCAGCAGCTTATTGGCCGGAGCGACAGATACGCAGTATTTT,CASSLLAGATDTQYF
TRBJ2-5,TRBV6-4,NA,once,TGTGCCAGCAGCCCAGGGCCCGGAGAGACCCAGTACTTC,CASSPGPGETQYF
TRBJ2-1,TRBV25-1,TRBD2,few,TGTGCCAGCAGTGAAACTAGCGGGAGGGCGAATGAGCAGTTCTTC,CASSETSGRANEQFF
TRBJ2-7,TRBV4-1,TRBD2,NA,TGCGCCAGCAGCCAAGGCCTAGCGGGTCCGTCCTACGAGCAGTACTTC,CASSQGLAGPSYEQYF
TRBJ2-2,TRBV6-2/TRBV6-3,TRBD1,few,TGTGCCAGCAGGGGAGAGGGGGCTCTAAACACCGGGGAGCTGTTTTTT,CASRGEGALNTGELFF
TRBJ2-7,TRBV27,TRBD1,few,TGTGCCAGCAGTACCACCGGGACAGGCTACGAGCAGTACTTC,CASSTTGTGYEQYF
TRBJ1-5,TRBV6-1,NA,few,TGTGCCACCGAATCAGGAGGCAATCAGCCCCAGCATTTT,CATESGGNQPQHF
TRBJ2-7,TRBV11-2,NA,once,TGTGCCAGCAGTACTAACCGGGGCGATTACGAGCAGTACTTC,CASSTNRGDYEQYF
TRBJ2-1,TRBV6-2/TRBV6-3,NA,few,TGTGCCAGCAGTGGATGGACTCTTAGCTCCTACAATGAGCAGTTCTTC,CASSGWTLSSYNEQFF
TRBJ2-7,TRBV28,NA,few,TGTGCCAGCAGTTTTAATCCGGACGAGCAGTACTTC,CASSFNPDEQYF